This T cell receptor beta chain stems from a study of T-cell memory formation after mild COVID-19. On this clonotype: Its antigen remains unknown.

The CDR3 is 16 amino acids. The study, taken as a whole, reports: Prior to infection, memory already included some responding clones, suggesting cross-reactive memory joined.

Each CDR3 protein gets one entry after TCRdb re-called the 5' RACE reads with MiXCR. The table lists hundreds of thousands of distinct CDR3 sequences, roughly 21% of them singletons. The sequence derives from an adult woman who had mild COVID-19 (a few samples of this study predate the infection). Cell type and time point are not known. Sequencing used PBMCs or a T cell subset sorted from them (not recorded which). V and J are TRBV21-1 and TRBJ1-5; the table's D call, TRBD1, was not checked against the DNA. TRBV21-1 is marked as a pseudogene. CDR3 amino acids: CASSKVVVGPGQPQHF. The CDR3 coding sequence is TGTGCCAGCAGCAAAGTAGTAGTAGGACCGGGGCAGCCCCAGCATTTT.